This TCR beta chain was identified in a study of naive and memory T cell subsets. The germline CDR1 and CDR2 sequences are SQVTM and ANQGSEA. V was cut by 4 bases and J by 1 base, with 8 bases left in between. The CDR3 totals 13 residues. Both TRBC1 and TRBC2 were covered by a beta constant-region primer of two equimolar oligonucleotides. Nested alpha and beta constant-region primers with the SP2 primer drove four PCR rounds on ligated cDNA. Each CDR3 protein gets one entry after TCRdb re-called the UMI-ligation and nested PCR reads with MiXCR. The sample gives 90,000 to 120,000 distinct CDR3 sequences, 13% to 15% of which show up once; approximately 3% is in the top ten. After the first PCR, alpha and beta chain libraries were processed separately. With regard to this clonotype: What it recognizes is unknown.

Whole-study results and caveats: Possibly reflecting memory cells re-expressing CD45RA, a few larger clonotypes occurred in naive repertoires, especially CD8. Gini index rose across naive, CM, EM and EMRA in CD4 and CD8. The power law exponent of TCR abundance differed between naive and memory cells.

The sequence was collected from a human donor in good health. The chain employs TRBV29-1 and TRBJ2-4; possibly TRBD2 for D (6 bases). The sequencing sample was made of naive CD8+ T cells from blood. This CDR3 reads CSVVGGAKNIQYF. In DNA form, the CDR3 reads TGCAGCGTTGTCGGAGGGGCCAAAAACATTCAGTACTTC.